The 27 T cell receptor beta chains presented below share a single source sample, sequenced in a study of radiotherapy plus CTLA-4 blockade in lung cancer. The assay was immunoSEQ multiplex PCR, and TCRdb's table has in-frame clones only and misses some. The data contain roughly 92,000 clones, approximately 86% of them singletons. Sequenced material: peripheral blood, taken from a patient treated with radiotherapy plus ipilimumab. These TCRs come from a human donor with non-small cell lung cancer who had a partial response to radiotherapy plus ipilimumab.

The J gene is TRBJ1-1, the V gene TRBV2, with D unresolved. CDR3 length: 11 residues. Between the trimmed V and J ends, which lost 4 bases and 11 bases, there was a span of 11 bases. The germline V gene encodes CDR1 SNHLY and CDR2 FYNNEI. CDR3 coding DNA: TGTGCCAGCAGTGGCCGTAGGGAGGCTTTCTTT. Protein product: CASSGRREAFF.

J is TRBJ2-1 and V is TRBV28; 10 nucleotides align to TRBD1. CDR1 MDHEN and CDR2 SYDVKM come from the germline V gene. V was clipped by 5 bases and J by 9 bases; unmatched bases: 10. The CDR3 is 15 residues long. CDR3 protein: CASSRIGTGEVEQFF. CDR3 DNA sequence: TGTGCCAGCAGTCGAATAGGGACAGGGGAGGTTGAGCAGTTCTTC.

The V and J genes are TRBV5-1 and TRBJ1-2; 8 bases are a match to TRBD1. V dropped 2 bases and J dropped 4; count of bases not matched to a gene: 4. This CDR3 has 14 residues. CDR1 and CDR2 (germline): SGHRS, YFSETQ. DNA of the CDR3: TGCGCCAGCAGCTTAGGACAGGGACCCTATGGCTACACCTTC. Protein: CASSLGQGPYGYTF.

The J gene is TRBJ1-1, the V gene TRBV6-4; possible D gene TRBD1, 5 bases. This CDR3 spans 14 amino acids. CDR1 MRHNA and CDR2 SNTAGT come from the germline V gene. Trimming shortened V by 4 bases and J by 4 bases, and 13 bases separated the two germline ends. The CDR3 nucleotides are TGTGCCAGCAGTGCCAACCCAGGGATCACTGAAGCTTTCTTT. Translated, it gives CASSANPGITEAFF.

This clone was counted only a few times. The J gene is TRBJ1-3, the V gene TRBV7-9; D is undetermined. The CDR3 totals 14 residues. Germline lookup yields CDR1 SEHNR and CDR2 FQNEAQ (reference sequence). The V and J ends lost 8 bases and 0 bases respectively, with 11 bases between them. DNA of the CDR3: TGTGCCAGCCTCAATTTCAGCTCTGGAAACACCATATATTTT. It codes for CASLNFSSGNTIYF.

The chain combines TRBV4-2 with TRBJ2-5, with TRBD1 as a possible D gene (6 bases). This CDR3 is built from 14 residues. V was clipped by 4 bases and J by 5 bases, with 14 bases between them. CDR1 is LGHNA, CDR2 YNFKEQ, per germline. The CDR3 here is CASSRGQGEETQYF. The DNA for the CDR3 is TGTGCCAGCAGCCGGGGGCAGGGTGAGGAGACCCAGTACTTC.

The chain combines TRBV6-1 with TRBJ2-7; TRBD1 matches at 9 bases. Germline-derived CDR1 and CDR2 are MNHNS and SASEGT. CDR3 size: 12 residues. V was clipped by 9 bases and J by 4 bases; unmatched bases: 4. CDR3 bases: TGTGCCAGTGGGACAGGGTATTACGAGCAGTACGTC. It is translated as CASGTGYYEQYV.

This clone was detected only once. The chain joins TRBV30 to TRBJ2-7; 8 bases are a match to TRBD1. The CDR3 runs 14 residues. Trimming at V came to 1 base and at J to 5 bases, leaving 7 bases not matched to a gene. In germline, CDR1 is GTSNPN, CDR2 SVGIG (reference sequence). The DNA for the CDR3 is TGTGCCTGGAGTGGGACAGGGTTGTGGAACGAGCAGTACTTC. Encoded protein: CAWSGTGLWNEQYF. Based on the CDR3 plus reference TRBV30 and TRBJ2-7, the full variable domain is SQTIHQWPATLVQPVGSPLSLECTVEGTSNPNLYWYRQAAGRGLQLLFYSVGIGQISSEVPQNLSASRPQDRQFILSSKKLLLSDSGFYLCAWSGTGLWNEQYFGPGTRLTVT.

The gene calls are TRBV5-1 and TRBJ2-1, with D tentatively TRBD2 (5 bases). The germline V gene encodes CDR1 SGHRS and CDR2 YFSETQ. With 7 bases removed from V and 4 bases from J, the gap between germline ends came to 15 bases. The CDR3 spans 14 residues. CDR3 in amino acids: CASGEWDEYNEQFF. For the CDR3, the DNA is TGCGCCAGCGGGGAGTGGGATGAGTACAATGAGCAGTTCTTC.

The chain carries TRBV2 and TRBJ1-6; 8 positions agree with TRBD1. J lost 11 bases, V lost 4 bases, and 7 bases had no gene match. The CDR3 is made up of 14 amino acids. The germline V gene encodes CDR1 SNHLY and CDR2 FYNNEI. CDR3 region: CASSGGTGVPPLHF. For the CDR3, the DNA is TGTGCCAGCAGTGGGGGGACAGGAGTCCCACCCCTCCACTTT.

The chain has TRBV9 and TRBJ1-2; no clear D. The CDR3 extends over 16 amino acids. Germline-derived CDR1 and CDR2 are SGDLS and YYNGEE. Trimming cost V 4 bases and J 8 bases, with 24 bases left between them. The chain's CDR3 is CASSPREAPLAIGYTF. The CDR3 DNA sequence: TGTGCCAGCAGCCCACGGGAGGCGCCCCTAGCTATAGGCTACACCTTC.

The V and J genes are TRBV29-1 and TRBJ2-2; D not certain. The V gene's germline CDR1 is SQVTM and CDR2 ANQGSEA. The CDR3 runs 11 residues. V shed 3 bases and J shed 7 bases, with 6 bases lying between them. CDR3 protein: CSVENGGELFF. CDR3 sequence (DNA): TGCAGCGTTGAGAACGGCGGGGAGCTGTTTTTT.

The V and J genes are TRBV19 and TRBJ1-4; 7 bases line up with TRBD1. This CDR3 has 16 residues. V gave up 6 bases and J gave up 10 bases; unmatched junction bases: 17. Germline V CDR1 and CDR2: LNHDA, SQIVND (reference sequence). The CDR3 DNA reads as TGTGCCAGTAGCCGCCCGCTACAGGGGATCCCCGGAAAACTGTTTTTT. Its protein is CASSRPLQGIPGKLFF. Full variable domain (missing parts from reference TRBV19 and TRBJ1-4): DGGITQSPKYLFRKEGQNVTLSCEQNLNHDAMYWYRQDPGQGLRLIYYSQIVNDFQKGDIAEGYSVSREKKESFPLTVTSAQKNPTAFYLCASSRPLQGIPGKLFFGSGTQLSVL.

The chain has TRBV7-9 and TRBJ2-2; D is uncertain. Germline V gives CDR1 SEHNR, CDR2 FQNEAQ (reference sequence). CDR3 length equals 13 residues. V gave up 1 base and J gave up 5 bases, with 5 bases separating them. Here the CDR3 DNA reads TGTGCCAGCAGCTTAGTTCCAACCGGGGAGCTGTTTTTT. Its translation is CASSLVPTGELFF.

This clone has just one count. The chain recombines TRBV9 with TRBJ2-1; 10 positions agree with TRBD1. The CDR3 has 15 residues. Germline V gives CDR1 SGDLS, CDR2 YYNGEE. V lost 7 bases and J lost 5; bases outside the gene matches: 9. This CDR3 reads CASGPGQGIDNEQFF. The CDR3 coding sequence is TGTGCCAGCGGGCCGGGACAGGGGATCGACAATGAGCAGTTCTTC. Full variable domain (missing parts from reference TRBV9 and TRBJ2-1): DSGVTQTPKHLITATGQRVTLRCSPRSGDLSVYWYQQSLDQGLQFLIQYYNGEERAKGNILERFSAQQFPDLHSELNLSSLELGDSALYFCASGPGQGIDNEQFFGPGTRLTVL.

J is TRBJ2-2 and V is TRBV7-9; the D gene is possibly TRBD1 (6 bases). The CDR3 covers 14 residues. Germline V gene sequence: CDR1 SEHNR, CDR2 FQNEAQ (reference sequence). Trimming took 5 bases from V and 4 from J, leaving 11 bases between them. The CDR3 spells CASSPDRATGELFF. CDR3 coding DNA: TGTGCCAGCAGCCCGGACAGAGCCACCGGGGAGCTGTTTTTT.

The J gene is TRBJ2-3, the V gene TRBV6-1; the D is unclear. V lost 3 bases to trimming and J lost 6 bases, with 7 bases between them. The CDR3 covers 12 residues. Germline-derived CDR1 and CDR2 are MNHNS and SASEGT. CDR3 nucleotide sequence: TGTGCCAGCAGTGAGTCGGTGGATACGCAGTATTTT. It is translated as CASSESVDTQYF.

This chain joins TRBV27 and TRBJ2-1; 7 nucleotides line up with TRBD1. The CDR3 sequence is 16 residues long. Trimming removed 5 bases from V and 3 bases from J; junction bases left unmatched: 10. Germline lookup yields CDR1 MNHEY and CDR2 SMNVEV (reference sequence). CDR3 residues: CASSTPGTAYYNEQFF. The CDR3 DNA reads as TGTGCCAGCAGTACCCCCGGGACAGCTTACTACAATGAGCAGTTCTTC.

The chain carries TRBV28 and TRBJ2-5, with D possibly TRBD2 on 7 matching bases. The CDR3 has 13 amino acids. The germline V and J ends were trimmed by 5 bases and 11 bases, with 18 bases remaining between them. CDR1 and CDR2 from the germline V gene are MDHEN and SYDVKM. The CDR3 bases are TGTGCCAGCAGTCAGGGGACGGGGAGGGAGCAGTACTTC. Protein product: CASSQGTGREQYF.

The chain carries TRBV4-2 and TRBJ2-7, with no clear D. CDR1 and CDR2 (germline): LGHNA, YNFKEQ. V was shortened by 2 bases and J by 1 base, with 9 bases between the two germline ends. The CDR3 is 14 amino acids. CDR3 sequence: CASSQSRGSYEQYF. CDR3 nucleotide sequence: TGTGCCAGCAGCCAATCCCGCGGATCCTACGAGCAGTACTTC.

J is TRBJ2-5 and V is TRBV6-1; D is possibly TRBD2 (6 bases). The CDR3 consists of 12 residues. Germline assignment: CDR1 MNHNS and CDR2 SASEGT. The ends were cut back, 2 bases at V and 11 bases at J, with 12 bases in the middle. The CDR3 loop is CASSEPGLKQYF. CDR3 in DNA: TGTGCCAGCAGTGAACCGGGACTCAAGCAGTACTTC.

The CDR3 reads CASSTHRGEKLFF. As DNA, the CDR3 is TGTGCCAGCAGCACGCACAGGGGGGAAAAACTGTTTTTT. The chain links TRBV5-6 to TRBJ1-4; 8 nucleotides agree with TRBD1. In germline, CDR1 is SGHDT, CDR2 YYEEEE. V dropped 4 bases and J dropped 8; count of bases not matched to a gene: 4. The CDR3 is made up of 13 amino acids.

The CDR3 DNA follows: TGTGCCAGCAGCCCCCCAGGGGGCGGGGGTAATGAGCAGTTCTTC. Translated, it gives CASSPPGGGGNEQFF. The chain employs TRBV5-5 and TRBJ2-1, with D possibly matching TRBD1 (8 bases). This CDR3 contains 15 residues. Trimming cost V 4 bases and J 7 bases, with 18 bases left between them. Germline values: CDR1 SGHKS, CDR2 YYEKEE (reference sequence).

The chain joins TRBV28 to TRBJ1-5; D is uncertain. The V end was cut by 5 bases, the J end by 6 bases, with 17 bases between. Germline CDR1 and CDR2: MDHEN and SYDVKM. The length of the CDR3 is 15 residues. The CDR3 protein is CASSLIYKGGQPQHF. CDR3 coding DNA: TGTGCCAGCAGTCTAATTTACAAAGGAGGTCAGCCCCAGCATTTT. Full variable domain (rest looked up from reference TRBV28 and TRBJ1-5): DVKVTQSSRYLVKRTGEKVFLECVQDMDHENMFWYRQDPGLGLRLIYFSYDVKMKEKGDIPEGYSVSREKKERFSLILESASTNQTSMYLCASSLIYKGGQPQHFGDGTRLSIL.

The chain joins TRBV2 to TRBJ1-1; D is possibly TRBD1 (6 bases). Germline V gives CDR1 SNHLY, CDR2 FYNNEI. Trimming left V 6 bases short and J 0 bases short, with 14 bases between. The CDR3 extends over 15 amino acids. The CDR3, as DNA: TGTGCCAGCAGGATAAGACAGGCTCTGAACACTGAAGCTTTCTTT. Its translation is CASRIRQALNTEAFF.

V is TRBV10-3 and J is TRBJ2-1; 8 nucleotides line up with TRBD2. V lost 0 bases, J lost 1 base, and 2 bases stayed unmatched. CDR1 and CDR2 from the germline V gene are ENHRY and SYGVKD. This CDR3 is built from 16 residues. The CDR3 sequence: CAISESLAASYNEQFF. The CDR3 DNA reads TGTGCCATCAGTGAGTCACTAGCGGCTTCCTACAATGAGCAGTTCTTC.

The chain couples TRBV20-1 to TRBJ2-5; tentative D call: TRBD1 (5 bases). Germline assignment: CDR1 DFQATT and CDR2 SNEGSKA (reference sequence). V was trimmed by 6 bases and J by 6 bases, leaving 11 bases between them. The CDR3 totals 11 residues. CDR3 sequence (DNA): TGCAGTGCCCCAGAGGACAAGACCCAGTACTTC. Its protein product is CSAPEDKTQYF.